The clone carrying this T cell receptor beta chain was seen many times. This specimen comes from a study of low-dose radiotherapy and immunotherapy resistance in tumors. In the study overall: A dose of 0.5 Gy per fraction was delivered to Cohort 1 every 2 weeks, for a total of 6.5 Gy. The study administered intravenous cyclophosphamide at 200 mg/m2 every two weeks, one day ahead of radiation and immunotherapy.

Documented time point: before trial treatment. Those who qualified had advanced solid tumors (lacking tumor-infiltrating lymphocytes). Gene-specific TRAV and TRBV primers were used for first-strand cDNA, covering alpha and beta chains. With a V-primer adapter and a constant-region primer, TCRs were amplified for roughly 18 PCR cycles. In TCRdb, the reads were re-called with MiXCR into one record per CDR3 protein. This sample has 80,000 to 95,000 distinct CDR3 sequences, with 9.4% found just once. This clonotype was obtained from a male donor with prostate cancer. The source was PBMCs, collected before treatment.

This chain's CDR3 is CAWSILLAGGSYNEQFF. The DNA of the CDR3 is TGTGCCTGGAGTATTCTTCTAGCGGGCGGCTCCTACAATGAGCAGTTCTTC. This rearrangement joins TRBV30 to TRBJ2-1; 8 bases align to TRBD2. Germline trimming cut 2 bases from V and 0 bases from J; bases unmatched to any gene: 9. The CDR3 is 17 amino acids. Germline CDR1 reads GTSNPN; CDR2 reads SVGIG (reference sequence).